Detailed here is one T cell receptor beta chain. Its specificity is unknown. The data stem from a study of T cells in Graves' hyperthyroidism and ophthalmopathy. Study-wide results and caveats: Most clonotypes that expanded in the thyroid above 0.001 also showed up in blood. Ophthalmopathy was predicted by the model a median of roughly 6.6 months ahead of onset.

CDR3 length equals 15 residues. The germline CDR1 and CDR2 sequences are MDHEN and SYDVKM. The V segment lost 6 bases and the J segment 4 bases; nucleotides outside the gene matches: 7. In making diagnoses, clinical symptoms, serum thyroxine and TRAb, thyroid ultrasound and orbital computed tomography were all used. RNA transcripts were the template for amplifying TCR beta CDR3 regions. First-round RT-PCR targeting the TCR CDR3 was performed with the HTBI primer set. TCRdb reprocessed the multiplex PCR reads with MiXCR, giving one entry per CDR3 protein. The table lists 200,000 to 300,000 distinct CDR3 sequences, roughly 22% of them singletons.

Specimen: blood. The chain combines TRBV28 with TRBJ2-4; TRBD1 matches 9 bases. This receptor was identified in a woman in her thirties or forties with Graves' ophthalmopathy. The CDR3 reads CASRRTGAAKNIQYF. In nucleotides, the CDR3 is TGTGCCAGCAGAAGGACAGGGGCCGCGAAAAACATTCAGTACTTC.